One and the same sample provided the 32 T cell receptor beta chains below, sequenced in a study of T-cell memory formation after mild COVID-19. TCRdb called the 5' RACE reads again in MiXCR, with one record for every CDR3 protein. The table includes under 400,000 distinct CDR3 sequences, under 30% detected once. The sequenced material came from PBMCs or a T cell subset sorted from them (not recorded which). Receptor source: an adult woman who had mild COVID-19 (a few samples of this study predate the infection). Cell type and time point are not known.

The chain joins TRBV5-1 to TRBJ2-7, with D unclear. Germline CDR1 reads SGHRS; CDR2 reads YFSETQ. V gave up 4 bases and J gave up 1 base, with 9 bases separating them. The CDR3 sequence is 13 residues long. CDR3 protein: CASSMQTSYEQYF. Written as DNA, the CDR3 is TGCGCCAGCAGCATGCAGACATCCTACGAGCAGTACTTC.

This chain uses TRBV30 with TRBJ1-5, with D maybe TRBD1 (6 bases). This CDR3 is built from 14 residues. Germline V CDR1 and CDR2: GTSNPN, SVGIG (reference sequence). Trimming pared 5 bases from V and 0 bases from J, leaving 11 bases between. DNA of the CDR3: TGTGCCTGGGGAGGACAGTATAGCAATCAGCCCCAGCATTTT. It specifies CAWGGQYSNQPQHF.

This chain connects TRBV30 to TRBJ2-3; TRBD1 matches at 8 bases. The CDR3 covers 15 residues. CDR1 GTSNPN and CDR2 SVGIG come from the germline V gene (reference sequence). With 1 base clipped from V and 4 bases from J, the junction kept 7 bases outside the gene matches. As DNA, the CDR3 is TGTGCCTGGAGTGGACAGGGGTCTCGGGCAGATACGCAGTATTTT. Residues: CAWSGQGSRADTQYF.

The chain recombines TRBV11-2 with TRBJ2-1; TRBD1 matches at 9 bases. The CDR3 spans 14 residues. The junction had 4 bases not matched to a gene; V was cut back by 4 bases and J by 6 bases. Germline V CDR1 and CDR2: SGHAT, FQNNGV. Here the CDR3 DNA reads TGTGCCAGCAGCTCCCAGACAGGGGGCAATGAGCAGTTCTTC. It yields the protein CASSSQTGGNEQFF. Complete variable domain (other parts from reference TRBV11-2 and TRBJ2-1): EAGVAQSPRYKIIEKRQSVAFWCNPISGHATLYWYQQILGQGPKLLIQFQNNGVVDDSQLPKDRFSAERLKGVDSTLKIQPAKLEDSAVYLCASSSQTGGNEQFFGPGTRLTVL.

This clonotype turned up a few times. The chain employs TRBV24-1 and TRBJ2-7; TRBD1 matches at 10 bases. Losses at the gene ends were 9 bases for V and 5 bases for J; bases not matched to a gene: 6. The CDR3 contains 13 residues. CDR1 and CDR2 (germline): KGHDR, SFDVKD. The CDR3 loop reads CATGPGTGDEQYF. CDR3 sequence (DNA): TGTGCCACCGGACCTGGGACAGGGGACGAGCAGTACTTC.

This chain connects TRBV9 to TRBJ2-3; D unclear. Trimming stripped 0 bases from V and 5 bases from J, with 13 bases between. The CDR3 is 15 amino acids. The germline V gene has CDR1 SGDLS and CDR2 YYNGEE. CDR3 DNA: TGTGCCAGCAGCGTAGCCCGGTTCTCCGAAGATACGCAGTATTTT. Its translation: CASSVARFSEDTQYF.

CDR3 bases: TGTGCCACCAGTGACCCGGGGACGGGGGAATACGAGCAGTACTTC. The encoded protein is CATSDPGTGEYEQYF. The chain has TRBV24-1 and TRBJ2-7, with a possible D match to TRBD2 (6 bases). Germline V lookup: CDR1 KGHDR, CDR2 SFDVKD. The CDR3 extends over 15 amino acids. Trimming removed 4 bases at V and 4 bases at J, with 16 bases between.

J is TRBJ2-1 and V is TRBV15, with 7 bases that match TRBD1. Germline CDR1 LNHNV, CDR2 YYDKDF (reference sequence). Unmatched junction bases numbered 12, after V lost 5 bases and J lost 2 bases. CDR3 length: 17 amino acids. The CDR3 sequence is CATSRDLPGQPYNEQFF. The CDR3 DNA is TGTGCCACCAGCCGGGATTTACCGGGACAGCCCTACAATGAGCAGTTCTTC.

This clonotype was seen a handful of times. The V call is TRBV9, the J call TRBJ1-3, with 7 bases that match TRBD1. J lost 3 bases, V lost 3 bases, and 6 bases had no gene match. CDR1 SGDLS and CDR2 YYNGEE come from the germline V gene. The CDR3 is made up of 15 amino acids. In nucleotides, the CDR3 is TGTGCCAGCAGCGGAGACAGGGAAGGTGGAAACACCATATATTTT. Translated: CASSGDREGGNTIYF.

This chain links TRBV7-3 with TRBJ1-1; D is ambiguous. The CDR3 runs 13 residues. CDR1 and CDR2 (germline): SGHTA, FQGTGA. Trimming shortened V by 0 bases and J by 5 bases, and 7 bases separated the two germline ends. This CDR3 is CASSLTYETEAFF. CDR3 nucleotides: TGTGCCAGCAGCTTAACGTACGAAACTGAAGCTTTCTTT.

The chain has TRBV7-9 and TRBJ2-7, with D unclear. V lost 8 bases and J lost 2, with 16 bases in between. In germline, CDR1 is SEHNR, CDR2 FQNEAQ (reference sequence). The CDR3 has 14 amino acids. DNA of the CDR3: TGTGCCAGCGAAGGGATTAGAGCTCCCTACGAGCAGTACTTC. Translating it yields CASEGIRAPYEQYF.

This clonotype was observed at least ten times. An end of the junction differs from the germline gene, which may be a read error. The V and J genes are TRBV5-1 and TRBJ2-1; D uncertain. Germline V lookup: CDR1 SGHRS, CDR2 YFSETQ. CDR3 length: 11 residues. CDR3 nucleotide sequence: TGTGCCAGCAGCTTAGTGGGTGAGCAGTTCTTC. This encodes CASSLVGEQFF.

V is TRBV7-3 and J is TRBJ1-2; no firm D call. V lost 5 bases, J lost 8 bases, and 27 bases lay in between. From germline, CDR1 is SGHTA and CDR2 FQGTGA. The CDR3 covers 17 residues. The CDR3 sequence is CASSPGPGPDKRLGYTF. Here the CDR3 DNA reads TGTGCCAGCAGCCCAGGACCGGGCCCAGATAAAAGGCTAGGCTACACCTTC.

This clonotype has a handful of counts. The J gene is TRBJ1-1, the V gene TRBV7-9, with no clear D. With 1 base removed from V and 6 bases from J, the gap between germline ends came to 9 bases. CDR3 length: 13 amino acids. CDR1 is SEHNR and CDR2 is FQNEAQ in the germline V gene (reference sequence). The CDR3 nucleotides are TGTGCCAGCAGCTTAGATGGGGTTGCTGAAGCTTTCTTT. It encodes CASSLDGVAEAFF.

This clonotype was seen only a few times. The CDR3: CAWSVSRTSGRRLSQETQYF. The CDR3 region has the DNA TGTGCCTGGAGTGTATCCCGGACTAGCGGGAGACGACTGTCACAAGAGACCCAGTACTTC. The V call is TRBV30, the J call TRBJ2-5, with 13 bases aligning to TRBD2. V lost 0 bases and J lost 2; bases outside the gene matches: 15. The germline CDR1 and CDR2 sequences are GTSNPN and SVGIG (reference sequence). This CDR3 has 20 amino acids.

The rearrangement links TRBV4-1 to TRBJ2-1, with 8 bases identical to TRBD2. The CDR3 contains 18 residues. V shed 3 bases, J shed 7 bases, and the junction held 17 bases outside the gene matches. Germline lookup yields CDR1 MGHRA and CDR2 YSYEKL. The chain's CDR3 is CASSQSGVGAGVWNEQFF. The DNA for the CDR3 is TGCGCCAGCAGCCAGTCGGGGGTAGGAGCGGGAGTGTGGAATGAGCAGTTCTTC.

This clonotype was seen more than once but under ten times. The chain carries TRBV7-9 and TRBJ1-1; no clear D. The CDR3 contains 14 residues. Trimming left V 5 bases short and J 5 bases short, with 15 bases between. In germline, CDR1 is SEHNR, CDR2 FQNEAQ (reference sequence). CDR3 nucleotides: TGTGCCAGCAGCGTACGTCTGGTAGGGACTGAAGCTTTCTTT. Amino acids: CASSVRLVGTEAFF.

The V call is TRBV11-2, the J call TRBJ1-2; no clear D. V lost 0 bases, J lost 3 bases, and 17 bases lay in between. The CDR3 totals 17 residues. Germline V gives CDR1 SGHAT, CDR2 FQNNGV. The CDR3 loop reads CASSLDPGGRGDYGYTF. The CDR3 coding sequence is TGTGCCAGCAGCTTAGATCCCGGAGGCCGGGGTGACTATGGCTACACCTTC.

Ten or more counts support this clonotype. The rearrangement joins TRBV7-3 to TRBJ2-3; no reliable D call. Germline loops: CDR1 SGHTA, CDR2 FQGTGA. The CDR3 contains 15 residues. V dropped 5 bases and J dropped 3 bases, with 15 bases sitting between them. CDR3 DNA: TGTGCCAGCAGCCCCGGCCCCCAGAGGACAGATACGCAGTATTTT. It translates to CASSPGPQRTDTQYF. Full variable domain (rest looked up from reference TRBV7-3 and TRBJ2-3): GAGVSQTPSNKVTEKGKYVELRCDPISGHTALYWYRQSLGQGPEFLIYFQGTGAADDSGLPNDRFFAVRPEGSVSTLKIQRTERGDSAVYLCASSPGPQRTDTQYFGPGTRLTVL.

In its sample, this clonotype was seen a few times. This sequence joins TRBV7-3 and TRBJ2-1, with 10 bases matching TRBD1. The germline V gene has CDR1 SGHTA and CDR2 FQGTGA. V gave up 5 bases and J gave up 4 bases; unmatched junction bases: 5. CDR3 length: 15 residues. The CDR3 DNA is TGTGCCAGCAGCCCGGACAGGGGGTTTTACAATGAGCAGTTCTTC. This sequence encodes CASSPDRGFYNEQFF. Full variable domain (outside the CDR3, taken from reference TRBV7-3 and TRBJ2-1): GAGVSQTPSNKVTEKGKYVELRCDPISGHTALYWYRQSLGQGPEFLIYFQGTGAADDSGLPNDRFFAVRPEGSVSTLKIQRTERGDSAVYLCASSPDRGFYNEQFFGPGTRLTVL.

The chain uses TRBV3-1 and TRBJ1-1; 8 positions match TRBD1. The V gene end was trimmed by 4 bases and the J gene end by 6 bases; junction bases not matched to a gene: 7. Germline V gene lookup returns CDR1 LGHDT and CDR2 YNNKEL (reference sequence). CDR3 size: 14 residues. The CDR3 is CASSPRTGKSEAFF. The CDR3 DNA is TGTGCCAGCAGCCCCCGGACAGGGAAGTCTGAAGCTTTCTTT.

This clonotype has only a few counts. The rearrangement joins TRBV6-1 to TRBJ2-7, with D perhaps TRBD1 or TRBD2 (5 bases each). Germline-derived CDR1 and CDR2 are MNHNS and SASEGT. The V gene lost 2 bases and the J gene lost 4 bases, with 15 bases spanning the gap. The CDR3 has 15 amino acids. The CDR3 spells CASSEYRGPFYEQYF. CDR3 nucleotide sequence: TGTGCCAGCAGTGAATACCGGGGACCTTTTTACGAGCAGTACTTC.

This clonotype was observed a few times. The chain recombines TRBV20-1 with TRBJ1-5; 9 nucleotides align to TRBD1. The CDR3 is 14 residues long. The V gene end was trimmed by 5 bases and the J gene end by 7 bases; junction bases not matched to a gene: 9. Germline loops: CDR1 DFQATT, CDR2 SNEGSKA (reference sequence). CDR3 bases: TGCAGTGCTCGGCCGACAGGGGGTGAGCAGCCCCAGCATTTT. Protein: CSARPTGGEQPQHF.

This clonotype occurred many times. The chain uses TRBV6-6 and TRBJ2-3; D is perhaps TRBD2 (6 bases). Germline V lookup: CDR1 MNHNY, CDR2 SVGAGI (reference sequence). CDR3 size: 13 residues. The V end was cut by 5 bases, the J end by 4 bases, with 10 bases between. The CDR3 sequence: CASSHRESDTQYF. CDR3 bases: TGTGCCAGCAGTCACCGGGAGTCAGATACGCAGTATTTT.

Only one count was recorded for this clonotype. The chain couples TRBV12-3 or TRBV12-4 to TRBJ1-3; D is possibly TRBD1 (5 bases). V dropped 1 base and J dropped 8 bases, with 9 bases sitting between them. The CDR3 contains 13 residues. CDR3 DNA sequence: TGTGCCAGCAGTTTAGGCCAGGGAGACACCATATATTTT. Its protein is CASSLGQGDTIYF.

This clonotype was counted between two and nine times. V gene TRBV20-1 combines with J gene TRBJ1-2; D is unclear. The CDR3 has 15 amino acids. The V gene's germline CDR1 is DFQATT and CDR2 SNEGSKA (reference sequence). The V end lost 0 bases, the J end lost 7 bases, and 18 bases lay between the germline ends. Here the CDR3 DNA reads TGCAGTGCTAGAGATCGGCAGACGGGTGGGTTTGGCTACACCTTC. Protein sequence: CSARDRQTGGFGYTF.

This clonotype came up a few times. This chain connects TRBV7-9 to TRBJ2-7; 9 positions match TRBD2. Per the germline V gene, CDR1 is SEHNR and CDR2 is FQNEAQ (reference sequence). The CDR3 covers 15 residues. Germline trimming cut 4 bases from V and 3 bases from J; bases unmatched to any gene: 7. CDR3 residues: CASSSIAGEVYEQYF. In DNA form, the CDR3 reads TGTGCCAGCAGCTCCATAGCGGGAGAAGTCTACGAGCAGTACTTC.

The rearrangement uses TRBV18 and TRBJ1-5, with D tentatively TRBD1 (6 bases). This CDR3 spans 14 amino acids. With 6 bases removed from V and 9 bases from J, the gap between germline ends came to 18 bases. Germline CDR1 is KGHSH and CDR2 is LQKENI. DNA of the CDR3: TGTGCCAGCTCGTCTGCCGACAGGTTTTGGCCCCAGCATTTT. Protein product: CASSSADRFWPQHF.

The chain links TRBV6-2 or TRBV6-3 to TRBJ1-2; D is undetermined. The germline V and J ends were trimmed by 8 bases and 12 bases, with 13 bases remaining between them. This CDR3 contains 10 residues. Germline V gene lookup returns CDR1 MNHEY and CDR2 SVGEGT. The CDR3 sequence is CASGWRPNTF. Written as DNA, the CDR3 is TGTGCCAGCGGCTGGAGACCGAACACCTTC.

This clonotype appeared a few times. This chain uses TRBV30 with TRBJ2-7; 10 bases map to TRBD1. The CDR3 has 17 amino acids. Germline V gene lookup returns CDR1 GTSNPN and CDR2 SVGIG (reference sequence). V lost 7 bases to trimming and J lost 4 bases; unmatched junction nucleotides: 19. The CDR3 DNA reads as TGTGCCTACACGTATTTCCGGGAGACAGGGGGCCGTTACGAGCAGTACTTC. Translating gives CAYTYFRETGGRYEQYF.

This clonotype appeared a single time. The chain uses TRBV24-1 and TRBJ2-3, with a weak D call TRBD2 (6 bases). The length of the CDR3 is 20 residues. CDR1 and CDR2 (germline): KGHDR, SFDVKD. V lost 0 bases to trimming and J lost 4 bases, with 25 bases between them. This CDR3 is CATSDLVGTSDGVYADTQYF. The CDR3, as DNA: TGTGCCACCAGTGATTTGGTCGGGACTTCGGACGGGGTGTATGCAGATACGCAGTATTTT.

This clonotype was counted a few times. The chain recombines TRBV4-3 with TRBJ1-1; D possibly corresponds to TRBD1 (6 bases). This CDR3 region has 14 residues. Germline-derived CDR1 and CDR2 are LGHNA and YSLEER. Trimming removed 3 bases at V and 7 bases at J, with 15 bases between. CDR3 coding DNA: TGCGCCAGCAGCCAGTCGCGGACAGATATTGAAGCTTTCTTT. Translated: CASSQSRTDIEAFF.